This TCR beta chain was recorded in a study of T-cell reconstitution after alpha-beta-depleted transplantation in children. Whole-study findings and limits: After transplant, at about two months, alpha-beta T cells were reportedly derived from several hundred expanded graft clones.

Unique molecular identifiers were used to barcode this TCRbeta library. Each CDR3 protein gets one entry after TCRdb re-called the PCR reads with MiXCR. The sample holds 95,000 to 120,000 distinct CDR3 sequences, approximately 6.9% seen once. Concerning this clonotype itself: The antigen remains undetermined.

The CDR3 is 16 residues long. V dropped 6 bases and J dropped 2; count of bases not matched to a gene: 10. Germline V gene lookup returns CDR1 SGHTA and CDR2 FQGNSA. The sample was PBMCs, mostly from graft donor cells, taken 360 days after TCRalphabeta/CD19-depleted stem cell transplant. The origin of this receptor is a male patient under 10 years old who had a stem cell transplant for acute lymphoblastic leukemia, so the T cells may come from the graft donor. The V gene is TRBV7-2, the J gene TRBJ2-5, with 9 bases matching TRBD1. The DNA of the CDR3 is TGTGCCAGCAGATTTTCGACAGGGGGAGTGCAAGAGACCCAGTACTTC. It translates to CASRFSTGGVQETQYF.